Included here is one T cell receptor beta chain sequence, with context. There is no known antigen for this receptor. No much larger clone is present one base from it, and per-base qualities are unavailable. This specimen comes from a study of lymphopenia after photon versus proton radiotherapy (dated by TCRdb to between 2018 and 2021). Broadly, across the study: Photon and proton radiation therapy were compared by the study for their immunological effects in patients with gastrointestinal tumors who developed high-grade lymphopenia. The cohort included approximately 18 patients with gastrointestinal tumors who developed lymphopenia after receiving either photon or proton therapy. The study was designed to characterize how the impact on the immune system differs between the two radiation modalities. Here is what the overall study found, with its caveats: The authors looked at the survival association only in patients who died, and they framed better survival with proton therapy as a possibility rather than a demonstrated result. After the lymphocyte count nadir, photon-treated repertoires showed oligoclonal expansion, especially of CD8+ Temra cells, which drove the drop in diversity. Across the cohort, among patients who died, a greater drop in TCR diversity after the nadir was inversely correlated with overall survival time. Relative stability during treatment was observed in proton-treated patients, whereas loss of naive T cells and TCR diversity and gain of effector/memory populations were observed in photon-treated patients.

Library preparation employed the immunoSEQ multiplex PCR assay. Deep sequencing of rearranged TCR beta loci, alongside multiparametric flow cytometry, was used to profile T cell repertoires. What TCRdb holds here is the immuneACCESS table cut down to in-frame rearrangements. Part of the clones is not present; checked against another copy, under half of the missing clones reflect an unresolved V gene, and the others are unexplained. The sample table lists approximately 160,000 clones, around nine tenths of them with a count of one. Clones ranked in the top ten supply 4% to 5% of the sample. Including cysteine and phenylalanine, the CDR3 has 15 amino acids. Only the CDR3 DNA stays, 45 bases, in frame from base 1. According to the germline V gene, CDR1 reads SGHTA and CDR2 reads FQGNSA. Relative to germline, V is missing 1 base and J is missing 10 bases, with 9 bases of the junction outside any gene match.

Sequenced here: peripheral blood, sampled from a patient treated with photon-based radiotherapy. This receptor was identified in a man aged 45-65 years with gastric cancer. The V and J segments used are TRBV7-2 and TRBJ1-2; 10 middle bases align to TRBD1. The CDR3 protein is CASSLGVGTGVDYTF. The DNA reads TGTGCCAGCAGCTTAGGAGTCGGGACAGGGGTCGACTACACCTTC. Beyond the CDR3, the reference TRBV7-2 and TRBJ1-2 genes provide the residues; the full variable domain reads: GAGVSQSPSNKVTEKGKDVELRCDPISGHTALYWYRQSLGQGLEFLIYFQGNSAPDKSGLPSDRFSAERTGGSVSTLTIQRTQQEDSAVYLCASSLGVGTGVDYTFGSGTRLTVV.